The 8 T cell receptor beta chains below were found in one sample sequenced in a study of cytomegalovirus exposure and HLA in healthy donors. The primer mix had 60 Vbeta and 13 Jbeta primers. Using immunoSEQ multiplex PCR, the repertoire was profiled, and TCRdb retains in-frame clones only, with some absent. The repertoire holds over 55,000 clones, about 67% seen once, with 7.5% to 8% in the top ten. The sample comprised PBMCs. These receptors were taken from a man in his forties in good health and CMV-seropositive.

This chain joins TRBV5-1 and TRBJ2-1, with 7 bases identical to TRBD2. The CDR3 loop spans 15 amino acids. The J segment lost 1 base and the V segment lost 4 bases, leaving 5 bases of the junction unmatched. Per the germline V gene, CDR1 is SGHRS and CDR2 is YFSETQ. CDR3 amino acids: CASSGLGLSYNEQFF. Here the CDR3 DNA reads TGCGCCAGCAGCGGGCTGGGACTATCCTACAATGAGCAGTTCTTC.

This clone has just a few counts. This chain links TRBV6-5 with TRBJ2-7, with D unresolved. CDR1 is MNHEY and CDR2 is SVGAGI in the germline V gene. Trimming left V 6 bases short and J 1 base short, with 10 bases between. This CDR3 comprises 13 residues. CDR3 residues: CASRPRLSYEQYF. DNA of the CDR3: TGTGCCAGCAGACCGAGACTTTCCTACGAGCAGTACTTC.

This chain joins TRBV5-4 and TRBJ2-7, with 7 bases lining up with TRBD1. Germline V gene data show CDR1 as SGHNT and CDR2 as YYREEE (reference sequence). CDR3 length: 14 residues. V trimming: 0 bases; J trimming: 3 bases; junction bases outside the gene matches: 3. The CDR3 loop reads CASSLEQGNYEQYF. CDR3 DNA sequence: TGTGCCAGCAGCTTGGAACAGGGGAACTACGAGCAGTACTTC.

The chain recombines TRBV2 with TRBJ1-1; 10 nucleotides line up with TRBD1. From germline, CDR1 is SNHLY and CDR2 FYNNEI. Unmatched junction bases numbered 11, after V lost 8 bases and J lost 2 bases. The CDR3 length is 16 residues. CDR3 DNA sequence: TGTGCCAGCGGGTATGGGACAGGGGCTGGAAACACTGAAGCTTTCTTT. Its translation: CASGYGTGAGNTEAFF.

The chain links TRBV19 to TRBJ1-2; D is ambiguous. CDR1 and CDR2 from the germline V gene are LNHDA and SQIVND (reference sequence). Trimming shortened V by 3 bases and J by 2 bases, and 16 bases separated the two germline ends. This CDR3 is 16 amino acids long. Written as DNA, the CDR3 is TGTGCCAGTAGTATGCGGGGTGCCTCAAAAAACTATGGCTACACCTTC. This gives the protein CASSMRGASKNYGYTF.

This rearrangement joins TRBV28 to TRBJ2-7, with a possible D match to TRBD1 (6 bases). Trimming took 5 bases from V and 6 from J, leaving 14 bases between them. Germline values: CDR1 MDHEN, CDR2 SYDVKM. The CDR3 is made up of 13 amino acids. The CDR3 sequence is CASSQGRSGEQYF. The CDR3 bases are TGTGCCAGCAGTCAGGGGAGATCTGGCGAGCAGTACTTC. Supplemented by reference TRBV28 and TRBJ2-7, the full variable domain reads DVKVTQSSRYLVKRTGEKVFLECVQDMDHENMFWYRQDPGLGLRLIYFSYDVKMKEKGDIPEGYSVSREKKERFSLILESASTNQTSMYLCASSQGRSGEQYFGPGTRLTVT.

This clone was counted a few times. CDR3 nucleotides: TGTGCCAGCAGTACTAGCGAGTCCTACAATGAGCAGTTCTTC. Translation gives CASSTSESYNEQFF. This rearrangement joins TRBV6-4 to TRBJ2-1, with 7 positions matching TRBD2. The germline V gene encodes CDR1 MRHNA and CDR2 SNTAGT. The CDR3 is 14 residues long. With V trimmed by 5 bases and J by 1 base, 2 bases remained unmatched.

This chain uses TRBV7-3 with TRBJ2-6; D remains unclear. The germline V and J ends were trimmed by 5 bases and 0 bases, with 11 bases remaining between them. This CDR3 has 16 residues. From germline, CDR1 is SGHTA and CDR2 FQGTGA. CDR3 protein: CASSPQAFSGANVLTF. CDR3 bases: TGTGCCAGCAGCCCTCAAGCCTTCTCTGGGGCCAACGTCCTGACTTTC. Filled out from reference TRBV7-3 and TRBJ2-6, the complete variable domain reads GAGVSQTPSNKVTEKGKYVELRCDPISGHTALYWYRQSLGQGPEFLIYFQGTGAADDSGLPNDRFFAVRPEGSVSTLKIQRTERGDSAVYLCASSPQAFSGANVLTFGAGSRLTVL.